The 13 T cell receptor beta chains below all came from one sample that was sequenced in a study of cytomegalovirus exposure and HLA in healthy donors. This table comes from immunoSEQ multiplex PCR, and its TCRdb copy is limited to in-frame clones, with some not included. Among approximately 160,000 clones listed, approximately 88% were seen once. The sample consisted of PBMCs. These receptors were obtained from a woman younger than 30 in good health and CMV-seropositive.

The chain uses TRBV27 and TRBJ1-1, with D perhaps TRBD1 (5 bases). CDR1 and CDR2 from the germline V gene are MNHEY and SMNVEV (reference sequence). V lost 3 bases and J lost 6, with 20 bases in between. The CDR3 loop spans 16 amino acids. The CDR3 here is CASSFVKRAQGPEAFF. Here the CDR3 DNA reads TGTGCCAGCAGTTTCGTTAAGCGGGCGCAGGGCCCTGAAGCTTTCTTT.

The CDR3 reads CASSRTSGRTTDTQYF. CDR3 DNA: TGTGCCAGCAGCCGGACTAGCGGGAGGACCACAGATACGCAGTATTTT. This rearrangement joins TRBV11-1 to TRBJ2-3; 14 bases line up with TRBD2. From germline, CDR1 is SGHAT and CDR2 FQDESV (reference sequence). The CDR3 loop spans 16 amino acids. The J segment lost 2 bases and the V segment lost 5 bases, leaving 3 bases of the junction unmatched.

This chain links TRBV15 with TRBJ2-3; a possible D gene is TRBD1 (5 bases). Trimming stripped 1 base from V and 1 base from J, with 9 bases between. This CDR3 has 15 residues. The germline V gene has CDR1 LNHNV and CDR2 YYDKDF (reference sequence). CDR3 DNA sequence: TGTGCCACCAGCAGAGGGGGCGGAGGCACAGATACGCAGTATTTT. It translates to CATSRGGGGTDTQYF.

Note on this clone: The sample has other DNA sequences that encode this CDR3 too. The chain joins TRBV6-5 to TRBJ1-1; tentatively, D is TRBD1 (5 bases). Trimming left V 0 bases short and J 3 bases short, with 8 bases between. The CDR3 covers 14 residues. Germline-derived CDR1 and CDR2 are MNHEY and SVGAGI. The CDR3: CASSYSQGDTEAFF. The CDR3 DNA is TGTGCCAGCAGTTACTCTCAGGGTGACACTGAAGCTTTCTTT.

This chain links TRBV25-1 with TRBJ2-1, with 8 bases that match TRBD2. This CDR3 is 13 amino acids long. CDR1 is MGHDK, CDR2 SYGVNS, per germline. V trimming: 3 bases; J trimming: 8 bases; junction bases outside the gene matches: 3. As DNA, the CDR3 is TGTGCCAGCAGTGACTGGACTAGCTATGAGCAGTTCTTC. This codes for CASSDWTSYEQFF.

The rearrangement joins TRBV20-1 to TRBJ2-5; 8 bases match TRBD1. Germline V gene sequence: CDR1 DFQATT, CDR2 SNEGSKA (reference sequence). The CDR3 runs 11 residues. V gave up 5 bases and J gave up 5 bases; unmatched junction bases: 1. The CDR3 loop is CSARTGETQYF. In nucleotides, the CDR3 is TGCAGTGCTCGGACAGGGGAGACCCAGTACTTC.

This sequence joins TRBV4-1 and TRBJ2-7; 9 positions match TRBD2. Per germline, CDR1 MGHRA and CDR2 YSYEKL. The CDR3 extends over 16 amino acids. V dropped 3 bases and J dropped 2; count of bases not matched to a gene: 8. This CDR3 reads CASSHSRLAEPYEQYF. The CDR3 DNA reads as TGCGCCAGCAGCCATTCACGACTAGCGGAGCCCTACGAGCAGTACTTC.

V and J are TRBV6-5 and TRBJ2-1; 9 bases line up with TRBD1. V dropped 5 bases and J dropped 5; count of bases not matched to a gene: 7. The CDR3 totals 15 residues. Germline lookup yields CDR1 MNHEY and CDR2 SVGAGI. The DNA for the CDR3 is TGTGCCAGCAGTCGAGGACAGGGGACCAACAATGAGCAGTTCTTC. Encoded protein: CASSRGQGTNNEQFF.

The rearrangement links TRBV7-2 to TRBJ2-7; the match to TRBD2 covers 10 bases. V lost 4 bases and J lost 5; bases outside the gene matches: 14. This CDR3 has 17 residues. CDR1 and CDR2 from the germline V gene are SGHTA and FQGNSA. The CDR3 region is CASSYWEAGGPRNEQYF. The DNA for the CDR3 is TGTGCCAGCAGCTATTGGGAAGCGGGAGGGCCGAGGAACGAGCAGTACTTC.

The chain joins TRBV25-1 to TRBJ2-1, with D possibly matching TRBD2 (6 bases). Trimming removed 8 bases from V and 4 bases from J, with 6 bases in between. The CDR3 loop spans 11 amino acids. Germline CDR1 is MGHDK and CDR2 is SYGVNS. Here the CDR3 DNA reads TGTGCCAGCGGGACTTACAATGAGCAGTTCTTC. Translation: CASGTYNEQFF.

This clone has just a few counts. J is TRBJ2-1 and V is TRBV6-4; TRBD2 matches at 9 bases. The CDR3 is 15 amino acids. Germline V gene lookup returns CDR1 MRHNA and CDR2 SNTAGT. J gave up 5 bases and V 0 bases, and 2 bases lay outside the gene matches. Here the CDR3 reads CASSDSREGHNEQFF. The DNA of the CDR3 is TGTGCCAGCAGTGACTCGCGGGAGGGCCACAATGAGCAGTTCTTC.

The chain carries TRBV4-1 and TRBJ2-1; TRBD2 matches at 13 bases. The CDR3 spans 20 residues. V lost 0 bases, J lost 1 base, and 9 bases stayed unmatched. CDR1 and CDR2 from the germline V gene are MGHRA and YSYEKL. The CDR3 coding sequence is TGCGCCAGCAGCCAAGATCCCCGGACTAGCGGGAGACTGTCCTACAATGAGCAGTTCTTC. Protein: CASSQDPRTSGRLSYNEQFF.

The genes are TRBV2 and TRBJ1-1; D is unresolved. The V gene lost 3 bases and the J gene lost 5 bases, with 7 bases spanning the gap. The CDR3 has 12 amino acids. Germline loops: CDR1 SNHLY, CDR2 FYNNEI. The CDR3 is CASSDSITEAFF. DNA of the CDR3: TGTGCCAGCAGTGATTCTATAACTGAAGCTTTCTTT.